The 3 T cell receptor beta chains listed next were all sequenced from one sample in a study of blood T cell repertoires in COVID-19. Some clones are missing from TCRdb's copy, which holds only in-frame ones; the method was immunoSEQ multiplex PCR. The sample has some 150,000 clones; about nine tenths are singletons. The material sequenced was peripheral blood. Every receptor here comes from a woman aged 60 to 75 with active or convalescent COVID-19.

This clone appeared a few times. This chain joins TRBV14 and TRBJ2-7; D gene unclear. Germline CDR1 and CDR2: SGHDN and FVKESK. Trimming pared 0 bases from V and 4 bases from J, leaving 4 bases between. This CDR3 region has 12 residues. For the CDR3, the DNA is TGTGCCAGCAGCCAAGACTCTTACGAGCAGTACTTC. Amino acid sequence: CASSQDSYEQYF.

The chain uses TRBV2 and TRBJ2-3, with unresolved D. Germline CDR1 reads SNHLY; CDR2 reads FYNNEI. The germline V and J ends were trimmed by 7 bases and 0 bases, with 14 bases remaining between them. There are 15 residues in the CDR3. CDR3 DNA: TGTGCCAGCAAAGAGTCTAGGTCTAGCACAGATACGCAGTATTTT. Protein product: CASKESRSSTDTQYF.

The chain links TRBV6-6 to TRBJ2-7, with D perhaps matching TRBD2 (6 bases). The CDR3 extends over 15 amino acids. V shed 6 bases and J shed 7 bases, with 22 bases lying between them. CDR1 is MNHNY and CDR2 is SVGAGI in the germline V gene (reference sequence). The CDR3 is CASSPTGTGLQEQYF. CDR3 coding DNA: TGTGCCAGCAGCCCGACCGGGACTGGCCTACAGGAGCAGTACTTC.